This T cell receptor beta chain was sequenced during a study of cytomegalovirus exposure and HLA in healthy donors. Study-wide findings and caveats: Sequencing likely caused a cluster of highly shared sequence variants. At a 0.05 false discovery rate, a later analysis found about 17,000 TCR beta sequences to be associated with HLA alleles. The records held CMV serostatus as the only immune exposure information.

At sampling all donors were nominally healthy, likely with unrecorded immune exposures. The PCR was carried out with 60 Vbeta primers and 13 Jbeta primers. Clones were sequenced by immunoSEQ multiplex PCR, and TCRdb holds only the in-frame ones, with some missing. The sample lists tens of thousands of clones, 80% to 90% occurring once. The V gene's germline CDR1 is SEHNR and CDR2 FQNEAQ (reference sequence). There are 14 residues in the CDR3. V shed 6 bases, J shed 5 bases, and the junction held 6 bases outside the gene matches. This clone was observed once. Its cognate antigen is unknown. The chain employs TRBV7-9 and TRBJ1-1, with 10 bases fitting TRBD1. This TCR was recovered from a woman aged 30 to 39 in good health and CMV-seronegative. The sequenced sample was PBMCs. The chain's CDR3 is CASSAGTGETEAFF. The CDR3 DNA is TGTGCCAGCAGTGCTGGGACAGGGGAGACTGAAGCTTTCTTT.